This entry is about one T cell receptor (beta chain). Its specificity is not known. The source of the sample is a study of cytomegalovirus exposure and HLA in healthy donors. Background on the study: Unique TCRs from HLA-typed donors, 80 million to 100 million of them, were held in an early data release. Findings and caveats of the study: From TCR beta sequences, most subjects' HLA-A and HLA-B alleles were reportedly predicted accurately. Approximately 18,000 TCR beta sequences were associated with HLA alleles at 0.05 false discovery rate in a later analysis. Researchers reported in a later analysis that common viral pathogens appeared linked to several top clusters.

V was shortened by 1 base and J by 0 bases, with 9 bases between the two germline ends. The V gene's germline CDR1 is SGHNT and CDR2 YENEEA. The CDR3 runs to 16 residues. The PCR made use of 60 Vbeta and 13 Jbeta primers. Measured with immunoSEQ multiplex PCR; TCRdb has only the in-frame clones, and not every one. The table records 270,000 or so clones, 92% of them present only once. The sequencing input was PBMCs. This clonotype was obtained from a girl aged 2-10 years in good health and CMV-seronegative. The chain uses TRBV11-3 and TRBJ2-2, with D possibly TRBD2 on 5 matching bases. For the CDR3, the DNA is TGTGCCAGCAGCTTAGCGGGGTCGTCGAACACCGGGGAGCTGTTTTTT. It translates to CASSLAGSSNTGELFF. The full variable domain, in which reference TRBV11-3 and TRBJ2-2 provide the parts outside the CDR3, is EAGVVQSPRYKIIEKKQPVAFWCNPISGHNTLYWYLQNLGQGPELLIRYENEEAVDDSQLPKDRFSAERLKGVDSTLKIQPAELGDSAVYLCASSLAGSSNTGELFFGEGSRLTVL.